The rows below give T cell receptor beta chains drawn from one sample of a study of T-cell memory formation after mild COVID-19. MiXCR, applied by TCRdb to the 5' RACE reads, yields one record per CDR3 protein. This repertoire shows roughly 600,000 distinct CDR3 sequences, 18% found once; its top ten account for 12%. The sample taken for sequencing was PBMCs or a T cell subset sorted from them (not recorded which). Receptors originate from an adult woman who had mild COVID-19 (a few samples of this study predate the infection). Cell type and time point are not known. The CDR3 runs from the conserved cysteine through the conserved F or W. D genes are given only for firm matches. Size values are once, few and many counts, or a class for expanded clones, and some rows have none.

>TRBD1|few|TRBJ1-2|TRBV6-5
TGTGCCAGCAGTTACTCGATGGGACAGAGATTCTATGGCTACACCTTC
CASSYSMGQRFYGYTF
>-|few|TRBJ2-4|TRBV19
TGTGCCAGTAGTATAAGACTCGCGGAGTGGGGCAAAAACATTCAGTACTTC
CASSIRLAEWGKNIQYF
>-|-|TRBJ1-6|TRBV3-1
TGTGCCAGCAGCCAGGAATACCGGGACATGCGGCCCAATTCACCCCTCCACTTT
CASSQEYRDMRPNSPLHF
>-|-|TRBJ2-2|TRBV30
TGTGCCTGGAGTCCAGGGAGCACCGGGGAGCTGTTTTTT
CAWSPGSTGELFF
>-|-|TRBJ2-2|TRBV7-6
TGTGCCAGCAGCTTAGAGTTGGCGAGCGGGGAGCTGTTTTTT
CASSLELASGELFF
>-|-|TRBJ2-2|TRBV5-6
TGTGCCAGCAGCTCGGCGGGCTTGGGACTTCTCGGGGAGCTGTTTTTT
CASSSAGLGLLGELFF
>-|many|TRBJ2-7|TRBV6-2/TRBV6-3
TGTGCCAGCAGTGGCTACGAGCAGTACTTC
CASSGYEQYF
>TRBD2|few|TRBJ2-7|TRBV29-1
TGCAGCGTTGCGGGGGGCTACGAGCAGTACTTC
CSVAGGYEQYF
>TRBD1|few|TRBJ2-7|TRBV7-2
TGTGCCAGCAGCCCGACGGACAGGGGAAACTCCTACGAGCAGTACTTC
CASSPTDRGNSYEQYF
>TRBD1|-|TRBJ2-1|TRBV24-1
TGTGCCACCAGTGATTTGCCGGGACAGGGGAACAATGAGCAGTTCTTC
CATSDLPGQGNNEQFF
>-|few|TRBJ2-7|TRBV5-6
TGTGCCAGCAGCAGAATCTCAGGGCCCCATCCCTACGAGCAGTACTTC
CASSRISGPHPYEQYF
>TRBD2|few|TRBJ2-7|TRBV20-1
TGCAGTGCTAGTGAATCGTCGGGAGGGGGATCAAACTCCTACGAGCAGTACTTC
CSASESSGGGSNSYEQYF
>-|few|TRBJ2-7|TRBV10-3
TGTGCCATCAGTGAAGGAGGGGGCGAGCAGTACTTC
CAISEGGGEQYF
>-|-|TRBJ2-7|TRBV20-1
TGCAGTGCTAGAAGAGAGACCCACCCTGACTACTACGAGCAGTACTTC
CSARRETHPDYYEQYF
>-|few|TRBJ1-2|TRBV7-2
TGTGCCAGCAGCTTATCAGGGATCCCCTATGGCTACACCTTC
CASSLSGIPYGYTF
>-|few|TRBJ2-1|TRBV2
TGTGCCAGCAGACAGGGTTACAGCTCCTACAATGAGCAGTTCTTC
CASRQGYSSYNEQFF
>-|-|TRBJ1-5|TRBV15
TGTGCCACCAGCAGAGATCTACAGGGCAATCAGCCCCAGCATTTT
CATSRDLQGNQPQHF
>TRBD2|few|TRBJ2-7|TRBV12-3/TRBV12-4
TGTGCCAGCAGTTCTCGTCGGGAGGAAGATGGCGAGCAGTACTTC
CASSSRREEDGEQYF
>TRBD2|few|TRBJ2-3|TRBV7-2
TGTGCCAGCAGCTTAGGACTAGCGGGACTCACAGATACGCAGTATTTT
CASSLGLAGLTDTQYF
>TRBD1|many|TRBJ2-2|TRBV9
TGTGCCAGCAACCCCGGGACAGACACCGGGGAGCTGTTTTTT
CASNPGTDTGELFF
>TRBD1|few|TRBJ1-1|TRBV24-1
TGTGCCACCAGGGGGACAGGGGCGGACACTGAAGCTTTCTTT
CATRGTGADTEAFF
>TRBD2|many|TRBJ2-1|TRBV7-9
TGTGCCAGCAGCCCCGGACTAGCGCGTTACAATGAGCAGTTCTTC
CASSPGLARYNEQFF
>-|-|TRBJ2-5|TRBV7-9
TGTGCCAGCAGATCCCCCGAGGCGGGGCGGGAGACCCAGTACTTC
CASRSPEAGRETQYF
>TRBD1|few|TRBJ1-2|TRBV6-6
TGTGCCAGCGGTTCCGGGACAGGAGCTGAAAACTATGGCTACACCTTC
CASGSGTGAENYGYTF
>-|-|TRBJ2-7|TRBV7-9
TGTGCCAGCAGCTCAGACCTCGGAGAAAGTCTCTACGAGCAGTACTTC
CASSSDLGESLYEQYF
>TRBD1|few|TRBJ1-5|TRBV5-6
TGTGCCAGCAGCACCACCACAGGGGGCGGTCAGCCCCAGCATTTT
CASSTTTGGGQPQHF
>-|-|TRBJ2-5|TRBV2
TGTGCCAGCAGTGAACTGTTAAGAGAGACCCAGTACTTC
CASSELLRETQYF
>TRBD1|few|TRBJ1-2|TRBV9
TGTGCCAGCAGCGGCCTAGACAGGGGAGTTTTCTATGGCTACACCTTC
CASSGLDRGVFYGYTF
>-|few|TRBJ2-2|TRBV11-1
TGTGCCAGCAGCTTGGCCCGGTGGGAAGCGAACACCGGGGAGCTGTTTTTT
CASSLARWEANTGELFF
>TRBD1|-|TRBJ1-2|TRBV5-1
TGCGCCAGCAGCTCCCGGGGACAGGGAGGATATGGCTACACCTTC
CASSSRGQGGYGYTF
>TRBD2|-|TRBJ2-5|TRBV4-1
TGCGCCAGCAGCCACTGGGCTAGCGGGAGCCAAGAGACCCAGTACTTC
CASSHWASGSQETQYF